This T cell receptor beta chain was found in a study of blood T cell repertoires in COVID-19. Study-level background: Samples of COVID-19 (acute and convalescent) were obtained from the United States, Italy and Spain. Nucleic acid was either cDNA or gDNA, and it came from T cells, B-cell-depleted T cells, or PBMCs.

Produced via immunoSEQ multiplex PCR; TCRdb's table is partial and in-frame only. This table has over 85,000 clones, about 85% appearing once. In germline, CDR1 is MRHNA, CDR2 SNTAGT. J gave up 5 bases and V 4 bases, and 5 bases lay outside the gene matches. The length of the CDR3 is 14 residues. This chain joins TRBV6-4 and TRBJ2-1; 7 bases line up with TRBD1. Sequencing input: peripheral blood. This receptor was obtained from a man between 45 and 60 years old with active COVID-19. The CDR3, as DNA: TGTGCCAGCAGTGCTGCCGGGACAGACAATGAGCAGTTCTTC. Its translation is CASSAAGTDNEQFF.